The T cell receptor beta chain described here comes from a study of shared clonotypes between healthy human individuals. Produced via immunoSEQ multiplex PCR; TCRdb's table is partial and in-frame only. Of roughly 500,000 clones listed, roughly 95% are singletons. This receptor was identified in a woman younger than 45 in good health. The source material was naive CD4+ T cells sorted from blood. Described subset: CD45RA+ positively selected.

The CDR3 bases are TGTGCCAGCAGCTTAGATCGTCCGGGCATGAACACTGAAGCTTTCTTT. Translation: CASSLDRPGMNTEAFF. The chain couples TRBV11-2 to TRBJ1-1; D gene ambiguous. The V end was cut by 0 bases, the J end by 0 bases, with 11 bases between. This CDR3 comprises 16 residues. Germline CDR1 is SGHAT and CDR2 is FQNNGV.